The rows below give T cell receptor beta chains drawn from one sample of a study of T cells in Graves' hyperthyroidism and ophthalmopathy. In TCRdb, the multiplex PCR reads were re-called with MiXCR into one record per CDR3 protein. The profile covers some 700,000 distinct CDR3 sequences, with 15% to 20% appearing a single time and around 15% taken by the ten largest. The sequenced sample consisted of blood. All receptors derive from a man in his fifties with Graves' hyperthyroidism. Both conserved end residues are part of each CDR3. A D gene is named only where the DNA matches it firmly. The size of a clone is reported for some rows only, either as once, few or many, or as a class for expanded clones.

>TRBJ2-7|.|few|14|TRBV6-2/TRBV6-3
CASSVTVHWDEQYF
TGTGCCAGCAGTGTGACAGTCCATTGGGACGAGCAGTACTTC
>TRBJ1-4|.|many|13|TRBV5-8
CASSWEVDGKLFF
TGTGCCAGCAGCTGGGAGGTGGATGGGAAACTGTTTTTT
>TRBJ1-2|.|many|14|TRBV28
CASSLLGASYGYTF
TGTGCCAGCAGTTTATTGGGGGCTAGTTATGGCTACACCTTC
>TRBJ2-7|.|few|15|TRBV9
CASSVAAASSYEQYF
TGTGCCAGCAGCGTAGCAGCGGCCAGCTCCTACGAGCAGTACTTC
>TRBJ1-2|TRBD1|many|14|TRBV7-2
CASSQTGVGDGYTF
TGTGCCAGCAGCCAGACAGGGGTTGGAGATGGCTACACCTTC
>TRBJ2-7|.|many|12|TRBV18
CASSPNNYEQYF
TGTGCCAGCTCACCTAACAACTACGAGCAGTACTTC
>TRBJ2-7|TRBD1|.|16|TRBV5-1
CASSLEGQGSWSEQYF
TGCGCCAGCAGCTTGGAAGGACAGGGGAGCTGGAGCGAGCAGTACTTC
>TRBJ2-7|.|.|15|TRBV6-1
CASSTGRALRYEQYF
TGTGCCAGCAGTACGGGCAGAGCGCTAAGGTACGAGCAGTACTTC
>TRBJ2-5|.|many|13|TRBV12-3/TRBV12-4
CASSFEGEETQYF
TGTGCCAGCAGTTTCGAAGGGGAAGAGACCCAGTACTTC
>TRBJ2-7|TRBD2|many|14|TRBV29-1
CSVGLAGGLVEQYF
TGCAGCGTTGGTCTAGCGGGAGGGCTGGTCGAGCAGTACTTC
>TRBJ2-3|.|.|14|TRBV10-3
CAIRQGAMPDTQYF
TGTGCCATCAGGCAGGGTGCTATGCCAGATACGCAGTATTTT
>TRBJ2-3|.|many|15|TRBV12-3/TRBV12-4
CASSLSGALTDTQYF
TGTGCCAGCAGTTTATCAGGGGCGCTCACAGATACGCAGTATTTT
>TRBJ2-2|.|many|14|TRBV12-3/TRBV12-4
CASSRDTYTGELFF
TGTGCCAGCAGTCGGGACACCTACACCGGGGAGCTGTTTTTT
>TRBJ1-1|.|many|14|TRBV27
CASRPTRMNTEAFF
TGTGCCAGCAGACCCACCCGGATGAACACTGAAGCTTTCTTT
>TRBJ2-7|TRBD1|.|14|TRBV7-9
CASSSQGAPYEQYF
TGTGCCAGCAGCTCTCAGGGGGCCCCCTACGAGCAGTACTTC
>TRBJ2-1|.|.|16|TRBV3-1
CASSQGALGMHNEQFF
TGTGCCAGCAGCCAAGGAGCTCTAGGCATGCACAATGAGCAGTTCTTC
>TRBJ2-5|.|.|14|TRBV28
CAGSPRVAPGTQYF
TGTGCCGGCAGTCCCCGGGTTGCGCCAGGGACCCAGTACTTC
>TRBJ1-1|TRBD1|.|16|TRBV4-3
CASSQDPTGGKGEAFF
TGCGCCAGCAGCCAAGATCCGACAGGGGGTAAAGGAGAAGCTTTCTTT
>TRBJ1-1|.|few|15|TRBV27
CASSPPDGTNTEAFF
TGTGCCAGCAGTCCACCCGACGGCACGAACACTGAAGCTTTCTTT
>TRBJ1-1|TRBD1|.|16|TRBV12-5
CASGLPSGQGRTEAFF
TGTGCTAGTGGTTTGCCCTCCGGACAGGGGCGCACTGAAGCTTTCTTT
>TRBJ2-3|TRBD2|few|15|TRBV5-1
CASSPGRAGADTQYF
TGCGCCAGCAGCCCTGGAAGGGCGGGGGCAGATACGCAGTATTTT
>TRBJ2-1|TRBD1|.|16|TRBV14
CASSQSGTGIYNEQFF
TGTGCCAGCAGCCAGTCCGGGACAGGTATATACAATGAGCAGTTCTTC
>TRBJ1-2|TRBD1|many|13|TRBV6-1
CASSPRQGLGYTF
TGTGCCAGCAGTCCAAGACAGGGTCTTGGCTACACCTTC
>TRBJ2-5|.|.|16|TRBV6-1
CASSEPQVPGSETQYF
TGTGCCAGCAGTGAACCCCAGGTCCCCGGGAGTGAGACCCAGTACTTC
>TRBJ2-1|TRBD2|few|13|TRBV7-2
CASSLRGENEQFF
TGTGCCAGCAGCTTACGGGGGGAGAATGAGCAGTTCTTC
>TRBJ1-5|.|few|15|TRBV28
CASSRPDRLNQPQHF
TGTGCCAGCAGCCGACCCGACAGATTGAATCAGCCCCAGCATTTT
>TRBJ2-3|.|many|15|TRBV5-1
CASSLQGGASDTQYF
TGCGCCAGCAGCCTACAGGGGGGGGCCTCAGATACGCAGTATTTT
>TRBJ1-4|.|.|13|TRBV20-1
CSARRRINEKLFF
TGCAGTGCCAGAAGGCGGATTAATGAAAAACTGTTTTTT
>TRBJ2-2|.|many|12|TRBV24-1
CATRRNTGELFF
TGTGCCACGAGAAGGAACACCGGGGAGCTGTTTTTT
>TRBJ2-3|.|many|19|TRBV24-1
CATSDLGAPGPPGADTQYF
TGTGCCACCAGTGATTTGGGGGCCCCCGGGCCTCCTGGGGCAGATACGCAGTATTTT
>TRBJ2-5|TRBD2|many|15|TRBV28
CASSSLLAGEETQYF
TGTGCCAGCAGTTCTCTACTAGCGGGAGAAGAGACCCAGTACTTC
>TRBJ1-1|.|.|16|TRBV6-2/TRBV6-3
CASSYSTFRMNTEAFF
TGTGCCAGCAGTTACTCGACTTTCCGAATGAACACTGAAGCTTTCTTT
>TRBJ1-2|.|many|13|TRBV9
CASTPRGRDGYTF
TGTGCCAGCACCCCAAGGGGTAGAGATGGCTACACCTTC
>TRBJ2-1|.|.|13|TRBV28
CASSWRVSDEQFF
TGTGCCAGCAGTTGGAGGGTTTCCGATGAGCAGTTCTTC
>TRBJ1-5|.|many|16|TRBV27
CASSPTGRRVAQPQHF
TGTGCCAGCAGTCCGACCGGACGGCGAGTGGCTCAGCCCCAGCATTTT
>TRBJ1-1|TRBD1|few|13|TRBV5-1
CASSGGQDTEAFF
TGCGCCAGCAGCGGGGGACAGGACACTGAAGCTTTCTTT
>TRBJ1-6|.|few|16|TRBV20-1
CSASFLGGSAHSPLHF
TGCAGTGCTAGTTTTTTGGGGGGCTCTGCCCATTCACCCCTCCACTTT
>TRBJ2-7|TRBD1|many|14|TRBV7-6
CASSPRQGEYEQYF
TGTGCCAGCAGCCCCCGACAGGGCGAATACGAGCAGTACTTC
>TRBJ2-1|.|.|14|TRBV4-1
CASSQEKDYNEQFF
TGCGCCAGCAGCCAAGAGAAAGACTACAATGAGCAGTTCTTC
>TRBJ1-2|.|many|11|TRBV28
CASRAVRGYTF
TGTGCCAGCAGAGCCGTAAGGGGCTACACCTTC
>TRBJ1-1|.|.|13|TRBV29-1
CSVEQGQNTEAFF
TGCAGCGTTGAACAGGGGCAGAACACTGAAGCTTTCTTT
>TRBJ2-7|TRBD1|many|13|TRBV11-2
CASSFGQGSEQYF
TGTGCCAGCAGCTTTGGACAGGGAAGCGAGCAGTACTTC
>TRBJ2-3|.|.|15|TRBV10-1
CASSEMLRGTDTQYF
TGCGCCAGCAGTGAAATGTTGCGTGGCACAGATACGCAGTATTTT
>TRBJ2-2|.|few|14|TRBV10-3
CAISESRNTGELFF
TGTGCCATCAGTGAGTCTCGGAACACCGGGGAGCTGTTTTTT
>TRBJ2-3|.|.|18|TRBV5-1
CASSSPTDGGQVSDTQYF
TGCGCCAGCAGCTCCCCCACGGACGGGGGGCAGGTATCAGATACGCAGTATTTT
>TRBJ1-2|.|few|12|TRBV30
CAWSLDYYGYTF
TGTGCCTGGAGTCTGGATTACTATGGCTACACCTTC
>TRBJ1-2|.|many|15|TRBV20-1
CSASHQQGPNYGYTF
TGCAGTGCTAGCCATCAGCAGGGTCCTAACTATGGCTACACCTTC
>TRBJ2-7|.|.|11|TRBV12-3/TRBV12-4
CAGSLVGEQYF
TGTGCCGGCAGCCTGGTCGGCGAGCAGTACTTC
>TRBJ2-1|.|.|17|TRBV19
CASFPTWGVINYNEQFF
TGTGCCAGCTTCCCGACGTGGGGGGTTATAAACTACAATGAGCAGTTCTTC
>TRBJ2-5|.|.|14|TRBV2
CASSPLGVVETQYF
TGTGCCAGCAGCCCCCTTGGTGTGGTAGAGACCCAGTACTTC
>TRBJ1-2|.|.|18|TRBV3-1
CASSQDFEAGTANYGYTF
TGTGCCAGCAGCCAAGATTTTGAGGCAGGGACGGCTAACTATGGCTACACCTTC
>TRBJ2-1|TRBD1|few|16|TRBV28
CASSPPGQSLYNEQFF
TGTGCCAGCAGTCCACCGGGACAGTCTTTATACAATGAGCAGTTCTTC
>TRBJ1-5|.|many|12|TRBV2
CASRDNNQPQHF
TGTGCCAGCAGAGATAACAATCAGCCCCAGCATTTT
>TRBJ1-2|.|.|13|TRBV6-1
CASRRDGNYGYTF
TGTGCCAGCCGACGGGACGGCAACTATGGCTACACCTTC
>TRBJ2-2|.|.|13|TRBV3-1
CASSPRGGGELFF
TGTGCCAGCAGCCCTCGTGGGGGCGGGGAGCTGTTTTTT
>TRBJ1-1|.|once|15|TRBV7-6
CASSLALGTVTEAFF
TGTGCCAGCAGCTTAGCCCTAGGGACGGTCACTGAAGCTTTCTTT
>TRBJ2-1|.|few|13|TRBV12-3/TRBV12-4
CASSPLRIREQFF
TGTGCCAGCAGCCCTCTCCGGATCAGGGAGCAGTTCTTC
>TRBJ2-7|TRBD2|.|16|TRBV11-2
CASSRASGGKSYEQYF
TGTGCCAGCAGCCGGGCTAGCGGTGGAAAATCCTACGAGCAGTACTTC